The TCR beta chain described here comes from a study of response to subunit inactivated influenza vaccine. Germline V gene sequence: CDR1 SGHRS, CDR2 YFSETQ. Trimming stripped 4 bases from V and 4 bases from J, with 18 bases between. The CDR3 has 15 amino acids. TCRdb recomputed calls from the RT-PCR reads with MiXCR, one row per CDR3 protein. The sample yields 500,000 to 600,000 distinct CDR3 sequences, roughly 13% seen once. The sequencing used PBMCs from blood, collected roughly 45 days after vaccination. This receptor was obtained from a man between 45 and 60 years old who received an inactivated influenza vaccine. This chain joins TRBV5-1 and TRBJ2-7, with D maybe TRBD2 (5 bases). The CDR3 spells CASSKKTGIYYEQYF. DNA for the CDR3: TGCGCCAGCAGCAAGAAGACGGGAATTTATTACGAGCAGTACTTC.